This T cell receptor beta chain originates from a study of blood T cell repertoires in COVID-19. Background on the study: Donors in the United States, Italy and Spain gave samples during acute or convalescent COVID-19. From T cells, B-cell-depleted T cells, or PBMCs came the material, which was cDNA or gDNA.

Original processing notes: Amplification with reference gene primers provided the estimates of nucleated cell counts. This table comes from immunoSEQ multiplex PCR, and its TCRdb copy is limited to in-frame clones, with some not included. The V and J calls and the clone size are those of that table, but D and trimming were determined from the DNA. The repertoire holds about 200,000 clones, with more than 70% as singletons. Germline V gene lookup returns CDR1 LNHNV and CDR2 YYDKDF (reference sequence). The V segment lost 3 bases and the J segment 6 bases; nucleotides outside the gene matches: 4. The CDR3 extends over 14 amino acids.

The specimen sequenced was peripheral blood. The TCR originated in a young man with active or convalescent COVID-19. J is TRBJ1-5 and V is TRBV15, with 8 nucleotides matching TRBD1. The chain's CDR3 is CATSRDRVGQPQHF. CDR3 DNA sequence: TGTGCCACCAGCAGGGACAGGGTCGGTCAGCCCCAGCATTTT.